This record concerns one T cell receptor (beta chain) sequence. Its antigen is not yet known. No much larger clone is present one base from it, and per-base qualities are unavailable. These data are taken from a study of blood T cell repertoires in COVID-19 (dated by TCRdb to between 2020 and 2021). About the full investigation: Samples from collaborators originated in the United States, Italy and Spain and spanned both the acute and convalescent phases of COVID-19. The material from the prospective study consisted of cDNA or gDNA derived from T cells, B-cell-depleted T cells, or PBMCs. Deeply sampled blood TCRbeta repertoires from subjects exposed to, actively infected with, or recovered from COVID-19 were included in the dataset. The repertoires were made available in a free public database intended to serve as a resource for research on the immune response to SARS-CoV-2. Samples were obtained from the ongoing ImmuneRACE study (first 160 participants) and from about 1,300 subjects provided by 6 global collaborators. Nearly every sample came with metadata listing a de-identified subject ID, COVID-19 status, age in years and sex. HLA class I and class II types, where available, came from metadata supplied by the sample provider rather than from assay-based typing. Paper-wide results and their limitations: Clinical and demographic metadata were provided uncurated, with the amount varying by source and participant.

The immunoSEQ Assay, a bias-controlled multiplex PCR, was used to amplify TCRbeta CDR3 regions from genomic DNA. In the source study's methods: Within the assay, amplification of reference gene primers was used to estimate how many nucleated cells each sample contained. Sequence reads were collapsed and filtered to measure the absolute abundance of every unique TCRbeta CDR3 rearrangement. For each sample, productive Simpson clonality was calculated as the square root of Simpson's diversity index across productive rearrangements. As stored in TCRdb, this immuneACCESS dataset retains in-frame rearrangements with V and J assigned. A fraction of the clones does not appear; measured against another copy, unresolved V genes explain less than half of the discrepancy, and the remainder lacks a known reason. V, J and clone size derive from that table, while D and trimming were established from the DNA sequence. For this sample there are fewer than 350,000 clones; about 89% appear just once. The ten largest clones take up approximately 10% of the sample.

For CDR1 and CDR2, the germline V gene lists SQVTM and ANQGSEA. From the cysteine up to the phenylalanine, the CDR3 has a length of 11 residues. The sequence is cut down to CDR3 DNA, 33 bases in frame from base 1. Collaborating institutions collected whole blood in K2EDTA tubes following their own protocols. Collaborator samples were shipped for TCRbeta analysis as frozen whole blood, isolated PBMCs, or DNA extracted from either sample type. This chain is built from TRBV29-1 and TRBJ2-1; 8 of the junction bases match TRBD2. The TCR was taken from a man in his forties with active or convalescent COVID-19. Sequences were obtained from peripheral blood. The DNA reads TGCGTGGGACTAGCCTACAATGAGCAGTTCTTC. It codes for CVGLAYNEQFF.